Listed below are T cell receptor beta chains from one sample, sequenced in a study of blood T cell repertoires in COVID-19. Only in-frame clones appear in the TCRdb table, and some are missing; sequencing was by immunoSEQ multiplex PCR. The sample has roughly 130,000 clones, about nine tenths seen once. Material for sequencing was peripheral blood. The receptor source for this set is a human donor with COVID-19, enrolled during active disease. The donor label of this sample is uncertain. Both conserved end residues are trimmed from each CDR3.

v_gene	j_gene	CDR3aa
TRBV3-1/TRBV3-2	TRBJ1-2	ASSPAVGGYGYT
TRBV5-5	TRBJ1-4	ASSLTAGNEKLF
TRBV3-1/TRBV3-2	TRBJ1-3	ASSGTSSGNTIY
TRBV9	TRBJ2-7	ASSVGFGDPEQY
TRBV9	TRBJ1-1	ASSGLGLNTEAF
TRBV5-8	TRBJ2-1	ASSFSGTSGIYNEQF
TRBV5-4	TRBJ2-1	ASSFGTSGYNEQF
TRBV7-3	TRBJ1-6	ASSLGQGYRSPLH
TRBV9	TRBJ1-5	ASSEGPFSNQPQH
TRBV18	TRBJ1-1	ASSPRQGDTEAF
TRBV6-1	TRBJ2-1	ASSDIAGGPNEQF
TRBV25-1	TRBJ1-5	ASSEGRYEGSNQPQH
TRBV5-6	TRBJ1-5	ASSAIDSNQPQH
TRBV9	TRBJ1-2	ASSAQGLNYGYT
TRBV4-1	TRBJ2-1	ASSHLGLDKYEQF
TRBV7-8	TRBJ1-5	ASGLDSLNSNQPQH
TRBV25-1	TRBJ2-1	ASSGGDEQF
TRBV12-3/TRBV12-4	TRBJ1-1	ASTSTGPTEAF
TRBV11-2	TRBJ1-3	ASSSLLGQGRNTIY
TRBV19	TRBJ1-1	ASSSTRQDRWTEAF
TRBV7-9	TRBJ1-2	ASSFVGQAADT
TRBV2	TRBJ2-3	ASRALALQITDTQY
TRBV2	TRBJ1-5	ASGGTGNQPQH
TRBV24-1	TRBJ2-1	ATSDPIDNHEQF
TRBV6-2/TRBV6-3	TRBJ2-4	ASTYAADGDKNIQY
TRBV5-6	TRBJ2-7	ASNRDSPYEQY
TRBV18	TRBJ2-7	ASSPPWGTGNLDQY
TRBV3-1/TRBV3-2	TRBJ2-3	ASSPPLGTGSDTQY
TRBV3-1/TRBV3-2	TRBJ2-4	ASSLLAGVTKNIQY
TRBV3-1/TRBV3-2	TRBJ2-2	ASTGHGGPGELF
TRBV5-1	TRBJ2-3	ASSSGDWTDTQY
TRBV27	TRBJ2-1	ASRPSVQVLNEQF
TRBV7-3	TRBJ1-2	ASSLTTGPYGYT
TRBV5-4	TRBJ1-1	ASSLGGGNTEAF
TRBV5-1	TRBJ2-3	ASSGGRFTDTQY
TRBV9	TRBJ1-5	ASSALGTINQPQH
TRBV2	TRBJ1-2	ASSEAPGSDYGYT
TRBV10-1	TRBJ2-1	ASSSDKDLGNEQF
TRBV9	TRBJ1-1	ASSVGAGGESTEAF
TRBV7-2	TRBJ2-7	ATRTQGRAYEQY
TRBV12-5	TRBJ2-1	ASGKRGPRDNEQF